Listed here is a single TCR beta chain. Antigen: not known. The authors incorporated unique molecular identifiers into the TCR beta cDNA libraries. TCRdb fed the PCR reads into MiXCR, producing one record per CDR3 protein. The sample consists of 350,000 to 500,000 distinct CDR3 sequences, approximately 42% of them appearing once. Trimming pared 2 bases from V and 2 bases from J, leaving 17 bases between. This CDR3 has 17 amino acids. Germline V CDR1 and CDR2: SGHTA, FQGTGA. The data were obtained in a study of post-analysis software for immune sequencing data. General study results and limits: Roughly five TRBV segments appeared more often in patients than in controls, and TRBV5-6, TRBV5-1 and TRBV20-1 were among these.

This TCR was sampled from a girl aged 2-10 years with multiple sclerosis. Sequencing was done on a sample of blood. This chain links TRBV7-3 with TRBJ2-3; TRBD1 or TRBD2 may be the D gene (6 bases each). This chain's CDR3 is CASSLDPRGTSTDTQYF. As DNA, the CDR3 is TGTGCCAGCAGCTTAGACCCACGGGGGACATCCACAGATACGCAGTATTTT. The full variable domain, with the rest looked up from reference TRBV7-3 and TRBJ2-3, is GAGVSQTPSNKVTEKGKYVELRCDPISGHTALYWYRQSLGQGPEFLIYFQGTGAADDSGLPNDRFFAVRPEGSVSTLKIQRTERGDSAVYLCASSLDPRGTSTDTQYFGPGTRLTVL.